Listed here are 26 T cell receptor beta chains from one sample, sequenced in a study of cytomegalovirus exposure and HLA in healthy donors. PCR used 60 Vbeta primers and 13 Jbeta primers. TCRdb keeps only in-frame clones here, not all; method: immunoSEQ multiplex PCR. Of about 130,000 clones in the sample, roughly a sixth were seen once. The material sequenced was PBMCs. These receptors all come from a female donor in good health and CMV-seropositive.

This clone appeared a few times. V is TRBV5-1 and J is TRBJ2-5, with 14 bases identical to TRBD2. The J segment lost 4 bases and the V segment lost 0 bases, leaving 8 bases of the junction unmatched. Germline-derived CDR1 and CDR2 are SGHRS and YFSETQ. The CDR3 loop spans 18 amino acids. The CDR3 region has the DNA TGCGCCAGCAGCTTGGAGCGACTAGCGGGAGGGTATGGAGAGACCCAGTACTTC. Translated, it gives CASSLERLAGGYGETQYF.

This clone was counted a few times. The chain's CDR3 is CASSFSFGANVLTF. The CDR3 DNA reads as TGTGCCAGTAGTTTCAGTTTTGGGGCCAACGTCCTGACTTTC. The J gene is TRBJ2-6, the V gene TRBV19; D is uncertain. CDR1 is LNHDA, CDR2 SQIVND, per germline (reference sequence). V was trimmed by 5 bases and J by 3 bases, leaving 8 bases between them. This CDR3 has 14 residues.

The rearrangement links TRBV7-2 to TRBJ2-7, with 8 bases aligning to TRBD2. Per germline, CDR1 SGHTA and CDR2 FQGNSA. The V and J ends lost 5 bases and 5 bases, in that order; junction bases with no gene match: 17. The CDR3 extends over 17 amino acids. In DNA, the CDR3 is TGTGCCAGCAGCCACCGCCCAGGGACTAGAACAGTCCACGAGCAGTACTTC. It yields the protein CASSHRPGTRTVHEQYF.

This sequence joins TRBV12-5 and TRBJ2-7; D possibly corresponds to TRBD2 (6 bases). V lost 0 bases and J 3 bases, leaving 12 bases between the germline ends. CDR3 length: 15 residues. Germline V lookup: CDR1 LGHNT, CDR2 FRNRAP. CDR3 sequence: CASGLVRRDDYEQYF. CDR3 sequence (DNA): TGTGCTAGTGGTTTGGTACGGCGGGACGACTACGAGCAGTACTTC.

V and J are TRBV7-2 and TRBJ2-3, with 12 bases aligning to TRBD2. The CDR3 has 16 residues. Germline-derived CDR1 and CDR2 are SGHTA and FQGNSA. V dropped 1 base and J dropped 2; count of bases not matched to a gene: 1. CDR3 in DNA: TGTGCCAGCAGCTTAGGGACTAGCGGGGACACAGATACGCAGTATTTT. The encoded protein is CASSLGTSGDTDTQYF.

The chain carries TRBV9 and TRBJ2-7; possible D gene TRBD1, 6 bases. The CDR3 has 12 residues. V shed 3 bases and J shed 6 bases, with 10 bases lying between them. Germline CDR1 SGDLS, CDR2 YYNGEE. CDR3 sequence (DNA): TGTGCCAGCAGCGGAACAGGGCCCGAGCAGTACTTC. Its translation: CASSGTGPEQYF.

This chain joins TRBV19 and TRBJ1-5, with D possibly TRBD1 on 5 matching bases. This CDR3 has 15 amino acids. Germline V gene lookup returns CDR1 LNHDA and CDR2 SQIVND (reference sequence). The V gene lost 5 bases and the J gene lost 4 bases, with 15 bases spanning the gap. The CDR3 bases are TGTGCCAGTAGTTCTTTGAGACAGATAAATCAGCCCCAGCATTTT. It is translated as CASSSLRQINQPQHF.

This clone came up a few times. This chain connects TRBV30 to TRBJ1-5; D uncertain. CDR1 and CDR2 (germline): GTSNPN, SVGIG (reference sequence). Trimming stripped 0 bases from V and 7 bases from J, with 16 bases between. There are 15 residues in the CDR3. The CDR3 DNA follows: TGTGCCTGGAGTGTACGGGAGTTCCTGGGCCAGCCCCAGCATTTT. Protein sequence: CAWSVREFLGQPQHF.

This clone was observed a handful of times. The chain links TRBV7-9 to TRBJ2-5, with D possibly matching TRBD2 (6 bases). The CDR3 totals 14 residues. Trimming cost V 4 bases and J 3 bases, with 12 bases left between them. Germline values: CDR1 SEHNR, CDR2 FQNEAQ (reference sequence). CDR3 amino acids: CASSSFGGKETQYF. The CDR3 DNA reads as TGTGCCAGCAGCTCCTTTGGGGGGAAAGAGACCCAGTACTTC.

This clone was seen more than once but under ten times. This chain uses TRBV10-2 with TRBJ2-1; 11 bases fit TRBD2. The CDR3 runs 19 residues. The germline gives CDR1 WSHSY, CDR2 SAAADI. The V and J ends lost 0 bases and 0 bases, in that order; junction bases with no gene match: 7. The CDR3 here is CASSESGLAGGLSYNEQFF. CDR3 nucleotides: TGCGCCAGCAGTGAGTCTGGTCTAGCGGGAGGACTCTCCTACAATGAGCAGTTCTTC.

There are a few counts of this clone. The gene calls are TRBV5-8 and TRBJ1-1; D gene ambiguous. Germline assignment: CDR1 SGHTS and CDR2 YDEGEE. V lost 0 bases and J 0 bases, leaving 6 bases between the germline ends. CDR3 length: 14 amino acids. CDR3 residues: CASSLGVMNTEAFF. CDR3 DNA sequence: TGTGCCAGCAGCTTGGGAGTAATGAACACTGAAGCTTTCTTT.

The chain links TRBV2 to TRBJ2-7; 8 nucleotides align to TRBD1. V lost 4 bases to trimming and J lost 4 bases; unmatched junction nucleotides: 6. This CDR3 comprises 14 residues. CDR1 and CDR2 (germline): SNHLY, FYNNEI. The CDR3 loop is CASSGAQGAYEQYF. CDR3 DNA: TGTGCCAGCAGTGGGGCCCAGGGGGCTTACGAGCAGTACTTC.

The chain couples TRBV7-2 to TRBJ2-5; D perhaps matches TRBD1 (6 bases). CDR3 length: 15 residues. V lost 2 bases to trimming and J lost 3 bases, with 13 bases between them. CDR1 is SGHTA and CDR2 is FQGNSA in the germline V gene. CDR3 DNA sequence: TGTGCCAGCAGCTTACAGGGGCCTGGGGAAGAGACCCAGTACTTC. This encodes CASSLQGPGEETQYF.

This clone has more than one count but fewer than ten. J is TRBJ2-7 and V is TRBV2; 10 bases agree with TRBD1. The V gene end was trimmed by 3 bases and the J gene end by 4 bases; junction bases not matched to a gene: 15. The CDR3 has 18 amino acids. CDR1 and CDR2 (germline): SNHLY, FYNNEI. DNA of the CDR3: TGTGCCAGCAGTGATTGGGACAGGGGCCTCTTTGGGCCTTACGAGCAGTACTTC. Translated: CASSDWDRGLFGPYEQYF.

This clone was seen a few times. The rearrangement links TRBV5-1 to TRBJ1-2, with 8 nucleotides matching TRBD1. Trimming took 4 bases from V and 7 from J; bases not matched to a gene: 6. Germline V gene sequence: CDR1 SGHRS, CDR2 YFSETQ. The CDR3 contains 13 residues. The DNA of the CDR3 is TGCGCCAGCAGCCTAGGACAGGGCAGTGGCTACACCTTC. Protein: CASSLGQGSGYTF.

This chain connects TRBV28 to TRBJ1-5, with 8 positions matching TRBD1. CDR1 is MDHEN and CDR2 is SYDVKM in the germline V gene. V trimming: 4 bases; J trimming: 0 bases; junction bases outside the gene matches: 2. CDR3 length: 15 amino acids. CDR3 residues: CASSWTGYSNQPQHF. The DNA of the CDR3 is TGTGCCAGCAGTTGGACAGGGTATAGCAATCAGCCCCAGCATTTT. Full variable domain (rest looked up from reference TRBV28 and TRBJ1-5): DVKVTQSSRYLVKRTGEKVFLECVQDMDHENMFWYRQDPGLGLRLIYFSYDVKMKEKGDIPEGYSVSREKKERFSLILESASTNQTSMYLCASSWTGYSNQPQHFGDGTRLSIL.

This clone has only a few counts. CDR3 sequence: CASSSDGQDGIYEQYF. In DNA form, the CDR3 reads TGTGCCAGCAGTTCAGACGGACAGGATGGAATCTACGAGCAGTACTTC. V is TRBV27 and J is TRBJ2-7; TRBD1 aligns across 7 bases. This CDR3 region has 16 residues. Germline V gene sequence: CDR1 MNHEY, CDR2 SMNVEV (reference sequence). The junction had 12 bases not matched to a gene; V was cut back by 4 bases and J by 3 bases.

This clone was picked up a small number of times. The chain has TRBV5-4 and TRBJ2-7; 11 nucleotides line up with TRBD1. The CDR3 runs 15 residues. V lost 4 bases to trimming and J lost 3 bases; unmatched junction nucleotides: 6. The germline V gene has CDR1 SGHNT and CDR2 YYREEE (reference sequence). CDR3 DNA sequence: TGTGCCAGCAGCCAACCCGGGACAGGGGGCTACGAGCAGTACTTC. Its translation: CASSQPGTGGYEQYF.

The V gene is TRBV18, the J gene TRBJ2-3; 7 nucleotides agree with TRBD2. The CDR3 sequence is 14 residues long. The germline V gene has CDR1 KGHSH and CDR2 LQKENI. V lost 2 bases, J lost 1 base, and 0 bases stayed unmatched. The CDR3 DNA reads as TGTGCCAGCTCACCAACTAGCGGCACAGATACGCAGTATTTT. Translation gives CASSPTSGTDTQYF. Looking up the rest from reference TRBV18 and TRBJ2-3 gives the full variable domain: NAGVMQNPRHLVRRRGQEARLRCSPMKGHSHVYWYRQLPEEGLKFMVYLQKENIIDESGMPKERFSAEFPKEGPSILRIQQVVRGDSAAYFCASSPTSGTDTQYFGPGTRLTVL.

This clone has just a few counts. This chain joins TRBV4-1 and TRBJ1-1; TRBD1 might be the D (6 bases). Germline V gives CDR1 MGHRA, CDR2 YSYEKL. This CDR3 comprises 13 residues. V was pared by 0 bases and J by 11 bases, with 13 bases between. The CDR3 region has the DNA TGCGCCAGCAGCCAAGATCCGGGACATCAGGCTTTCTTT. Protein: CASSQDPGHQAFF.

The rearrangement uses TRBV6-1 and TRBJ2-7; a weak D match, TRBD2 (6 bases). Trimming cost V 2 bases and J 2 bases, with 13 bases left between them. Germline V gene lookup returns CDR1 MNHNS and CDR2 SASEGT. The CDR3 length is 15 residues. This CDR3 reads CASSELARRAYEQYF. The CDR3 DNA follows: TGTGCCAGCAGTGAACTAGCGCGGCGGGCCTACGAGCAGTACTTC.

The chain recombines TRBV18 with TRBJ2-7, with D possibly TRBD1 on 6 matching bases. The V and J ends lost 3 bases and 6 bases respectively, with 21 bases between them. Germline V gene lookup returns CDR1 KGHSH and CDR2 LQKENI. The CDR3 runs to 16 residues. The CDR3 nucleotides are TGTGCCAGCTCACCTGGAATTACAGGGTTTGTGGTCGAGCAGTACTTC. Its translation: CASSPGITGFVVEQYF.

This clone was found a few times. The CDR3 coding sequence is TGTGCCAGCAGAGAGACGGGGGGGCCCGGGACCGGGGAGCTGTTTTTT. Its translation: CASRETGGPGTGELFF. The chain has TRBV28 and TRBJ2-2; TRBD2 aligns across 8 bases. V lost 6 bases, J lost 5 bases, and 11 bases stayed unmatched. Germline V gene data show CDR1 as MDHEN and CDR2 as SYDVKM. This CDR3 comprises 16 residues.

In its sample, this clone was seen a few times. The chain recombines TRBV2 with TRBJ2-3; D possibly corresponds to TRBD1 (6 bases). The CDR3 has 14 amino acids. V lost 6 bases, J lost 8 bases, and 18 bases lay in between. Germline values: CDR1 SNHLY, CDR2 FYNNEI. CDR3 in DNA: TGTGCCAGCAGGACGACAGGCGCTCATGGTACGCAGTATTTT. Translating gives CASRTTGAHGTQYF.

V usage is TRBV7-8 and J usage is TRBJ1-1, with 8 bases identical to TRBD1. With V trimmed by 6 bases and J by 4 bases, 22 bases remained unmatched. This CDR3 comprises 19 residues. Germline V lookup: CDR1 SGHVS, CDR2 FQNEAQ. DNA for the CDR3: TGTGCCAGCAGTGAGTATGGAGCGACAGGGGCATTTAGTGGCACTGAAGCTTTCTTT. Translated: CASSEYGATGAFSGTEAFF.

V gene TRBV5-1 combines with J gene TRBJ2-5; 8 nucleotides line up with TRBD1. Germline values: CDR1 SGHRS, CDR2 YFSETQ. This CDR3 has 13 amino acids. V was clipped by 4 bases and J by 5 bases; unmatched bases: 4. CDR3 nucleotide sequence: TGCGCCAGCAGCAGGACAGGGCCGGAGACCCAGTACTTC. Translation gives CASSRTGPETQYF.